The clone carrying this T cell receptor beta chain came up a few times. The data were taken from a study of control samples from healthy donors and cancer patients. Sequencing was performed with immunoSEQ multiplex PCR; in TCRdb, only in-frame clones are kept and a portion is missing. The sample lists about 77,000 clones, roughly 92% seen once, with approximately 5.8% in the top ten. The sequence derives from a woman aged 55 to 70 in good health. Sequencing was performed on blood.

CDR3 sequence: CASRTGTSHNEQFF. CDR3 coding DNA: TGTGCCAGCAGGACCGGGACCAGTCACAATGAGCAGTTCTTC. This sequence joins TRBV28 and TRBJ2-1, with D perhaps given as TRBD1 or TRBD2 (5 bases each). V gave up 6 bases and J gave up 5 bases, with 14 bases separating them. The CDR3 extends over 14 amino acids. Germline V CDR1 and CDR2: MDHEN, SYDVKM.